This TCR beta chain was sequenced for a study of T cell repertoires in cytomegalovirus infection. As concerns this clonotype: Its antigen is currently unknown.

Trimming removed 6 bases at V and 6 bases at J, with 17 bases between. This CDR3 region has 14 residues. The germline V gene encodes CDR1 MNHNS and CDR2 SASEGT. From the reads, TCRdb called clonotypes with MiXCR, one entry per CDR3 protein. The data show about 400,000 distinct CDR3 sequences, approximately 30% seen once. This specimen was cultured PBMCs, taken from culture after CMV antigen stimulation. This receptor was obtained from a human donor in good health (CMV status not recorded). Some clones in this sample may be carry-over from other donors' samples. The chain joins TRBV6-1 to TRBJ1-1, with D possibly matching TRBD1 (5 bases). The CDR3 DNA is TGTGCCAGCAGCTTATCGCCATGGGGGTCTGAAGCTTTCTTT. Translating it yields CASSLSPWGSEAFF.